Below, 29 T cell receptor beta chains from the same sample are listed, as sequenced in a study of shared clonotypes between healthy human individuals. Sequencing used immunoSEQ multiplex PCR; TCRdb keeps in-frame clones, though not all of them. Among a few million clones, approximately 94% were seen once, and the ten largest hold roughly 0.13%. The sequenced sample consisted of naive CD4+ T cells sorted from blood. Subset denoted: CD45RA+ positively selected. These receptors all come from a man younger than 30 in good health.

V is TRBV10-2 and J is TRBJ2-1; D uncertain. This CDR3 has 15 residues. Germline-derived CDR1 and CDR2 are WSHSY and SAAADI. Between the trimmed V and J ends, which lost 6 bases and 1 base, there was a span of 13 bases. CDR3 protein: CASREGARSYNEQFF. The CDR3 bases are TGCGCCAGCAGGGAAGGCGCGAGATCCTACAATGAGCAGTTCTTC.

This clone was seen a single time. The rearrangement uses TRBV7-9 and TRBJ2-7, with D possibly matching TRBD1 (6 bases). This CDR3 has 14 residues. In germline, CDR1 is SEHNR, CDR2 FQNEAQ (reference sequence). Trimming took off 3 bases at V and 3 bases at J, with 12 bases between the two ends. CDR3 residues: CASSLGANDYEQYF. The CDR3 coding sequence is TGTGCCAGCAGCTTGGGGGCCAACGACTACGAGCAGTACTTC.

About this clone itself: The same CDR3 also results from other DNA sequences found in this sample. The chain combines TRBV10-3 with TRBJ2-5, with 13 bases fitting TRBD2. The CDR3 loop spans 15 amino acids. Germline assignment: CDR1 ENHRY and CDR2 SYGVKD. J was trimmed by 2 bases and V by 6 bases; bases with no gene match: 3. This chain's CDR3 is CAIRGTSGVQETQYF. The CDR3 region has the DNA TGTGCCATCAGGGGGACTAGCGGGGTTCAAGAGACCCAGTACTTC.

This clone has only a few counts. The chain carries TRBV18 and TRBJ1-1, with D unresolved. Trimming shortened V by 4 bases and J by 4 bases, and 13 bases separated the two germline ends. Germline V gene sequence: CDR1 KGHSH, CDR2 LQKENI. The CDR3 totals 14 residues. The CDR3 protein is CASSRGLTRTEAFF. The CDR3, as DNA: TGTGCCAGCTCACGAGGTCTGACCCGCACTGAAGCTTTCTTT.

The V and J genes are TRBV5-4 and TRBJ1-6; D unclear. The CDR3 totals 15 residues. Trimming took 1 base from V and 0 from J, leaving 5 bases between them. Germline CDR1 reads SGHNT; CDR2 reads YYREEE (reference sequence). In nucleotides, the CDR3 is TGTGCCAGCAGCTTGACGAGCTCCTATAATTCACCCCTCCACTTT. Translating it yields CASSLTSSYNSPLHF. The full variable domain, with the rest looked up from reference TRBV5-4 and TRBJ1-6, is ETGVTQSPTHLIKTRGQQVTLRCSSQSGHNTVSWYQQALGQGPQFIFQYYREEENGRGNFPPRFSGLQFPNYSSELNVNALELDDSALYLCASSLTSSYNSPLHFGNGTRLTVT.

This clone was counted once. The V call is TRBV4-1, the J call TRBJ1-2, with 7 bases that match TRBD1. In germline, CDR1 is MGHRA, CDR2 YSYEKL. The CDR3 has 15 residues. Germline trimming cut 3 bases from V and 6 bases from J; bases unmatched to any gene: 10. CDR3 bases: TGCGCCAGCAGCCAGGACAGGTCCCGGGGGCATGGCTACACCTTC. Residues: CASSQDRSRGHGYTF.

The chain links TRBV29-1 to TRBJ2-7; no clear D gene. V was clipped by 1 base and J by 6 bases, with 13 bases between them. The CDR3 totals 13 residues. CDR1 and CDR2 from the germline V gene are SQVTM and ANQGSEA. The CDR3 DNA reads TGCAGCGTTGAAGGCTCATCGCCCGGCGAGCAGTACTTC. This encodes CSVEGSSPGEQYF.

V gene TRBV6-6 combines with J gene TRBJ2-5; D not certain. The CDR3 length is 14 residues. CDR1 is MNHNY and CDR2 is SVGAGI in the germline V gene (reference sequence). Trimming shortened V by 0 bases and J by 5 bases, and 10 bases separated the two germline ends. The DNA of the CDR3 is TGTGCCAGCAGTTACTCGTGGGGATTGGAGACCCAGTACTTC. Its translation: CASSYSWGLETQYF.

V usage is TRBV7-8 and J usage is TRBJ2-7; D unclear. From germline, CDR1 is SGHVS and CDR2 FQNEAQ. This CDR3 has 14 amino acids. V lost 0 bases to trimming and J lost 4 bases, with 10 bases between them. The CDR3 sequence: CASSLAAQAYEQYF. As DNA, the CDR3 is TGTGCCAGCAGCTTAGCAGCTCAGGCGTACGAGCAGTACTTC. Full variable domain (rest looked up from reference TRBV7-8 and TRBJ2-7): GAGVSQSPRYKVAKRGQDVALRCDPISGHVSLFWYQQALGQGPEFLTYFQNEAQLDKSGLPSDRFFAERPEGSVSTLKIQRTQQEDSAVYLCASSLAAQAYEQYFGPGTRLTVT.

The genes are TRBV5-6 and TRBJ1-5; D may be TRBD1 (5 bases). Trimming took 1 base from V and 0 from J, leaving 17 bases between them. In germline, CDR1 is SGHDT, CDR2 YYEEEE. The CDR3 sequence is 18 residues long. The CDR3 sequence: CASSLRGSGYGSNQPQHF. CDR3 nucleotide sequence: TGTGCCAGCAGCTTGAGGGGTTCAGGTTACGGTAGCAATCAGCCCCAGCATTTT.

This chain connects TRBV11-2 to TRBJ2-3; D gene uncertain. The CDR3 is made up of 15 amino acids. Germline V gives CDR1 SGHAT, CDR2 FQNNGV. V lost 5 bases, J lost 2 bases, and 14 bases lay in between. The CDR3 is CASSPTEWYTDTQYF. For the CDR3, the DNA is TGTGCCAGCAGCCCCACGGAATGGTACACAGATACGCAGTATTTT.

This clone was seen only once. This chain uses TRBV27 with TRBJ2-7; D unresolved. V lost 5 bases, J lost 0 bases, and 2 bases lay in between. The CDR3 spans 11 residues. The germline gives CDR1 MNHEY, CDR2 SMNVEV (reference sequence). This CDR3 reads CASSTSYEQYF. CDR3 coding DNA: TGTGCCAGCAGTACCTCCTACGAGCAGTACTTC.

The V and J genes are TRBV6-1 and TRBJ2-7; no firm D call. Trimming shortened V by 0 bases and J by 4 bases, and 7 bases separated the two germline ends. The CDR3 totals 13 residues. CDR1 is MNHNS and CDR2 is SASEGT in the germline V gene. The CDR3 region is CASSEALGYEQYF. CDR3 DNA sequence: TGTGCCAGCAGTGAAGCGCTCGGTTACGAGCAGTACTTC.

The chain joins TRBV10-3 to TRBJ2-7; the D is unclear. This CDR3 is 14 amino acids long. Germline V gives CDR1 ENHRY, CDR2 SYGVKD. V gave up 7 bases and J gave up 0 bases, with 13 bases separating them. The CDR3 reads CAINPGGLSYEQYF. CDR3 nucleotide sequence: TGTGCCATCAATCCCGGCGGCCTCTCCTACGAGCAGTACTTC.

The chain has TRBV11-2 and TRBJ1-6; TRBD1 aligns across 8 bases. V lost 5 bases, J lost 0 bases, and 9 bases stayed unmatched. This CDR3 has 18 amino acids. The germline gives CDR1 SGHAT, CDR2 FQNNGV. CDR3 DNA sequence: TGTGCCAGCAGCCTAGGGGGAGGGACAGGCTCCTATAATTCACCCCTCCACTTT. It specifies CASSLGGGTGSYNSPLHF. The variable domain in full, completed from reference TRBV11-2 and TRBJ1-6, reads EAGVAQSPRYKIIEKRQSVAFWCNPISGHATLYWYQQILGQGPKLLIQFQNNGVVDDSQLPKDRFSAERLKGVDSTLKIQPAKLEDSAVYLCASSLGGGTGSYNSPLHFGNGTRLTVT.

CDR3 sequence: CASSSRLSLSNQPQHF. Here the CDR3 DNA reads TGTGCCAGCAGTTCCCGTCTCTCCCTTAGCAATCAGCCCCAGCATTTT. The rearrangement links TRBV6-6 to TRBJ1-5; D is ambiguous. Germline CDR1 reads MNHNY; CDR2 reads SVGAGI (reference sequence). The CDR3 is 16 residues long. The germline V and J ends were trimmed by 4 bases and 0 bases, with 13 bases remaining between them.

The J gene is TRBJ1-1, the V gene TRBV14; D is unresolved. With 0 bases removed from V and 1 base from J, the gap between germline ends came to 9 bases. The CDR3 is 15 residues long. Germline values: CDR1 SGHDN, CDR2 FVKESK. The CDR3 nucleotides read TGTGCCAGCAGCCAAGATAAGCCAGAGAACACTGAAGCTTTCTTT. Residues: CASSQDKPENTEAFF.

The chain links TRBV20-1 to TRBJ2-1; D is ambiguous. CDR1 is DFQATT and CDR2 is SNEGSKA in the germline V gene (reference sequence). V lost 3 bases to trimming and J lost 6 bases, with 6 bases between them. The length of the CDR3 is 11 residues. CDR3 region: CSASYRNEQFF. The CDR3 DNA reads TGCAGTGCTAGCTATCGCAATGAGCAGTTCTTC.

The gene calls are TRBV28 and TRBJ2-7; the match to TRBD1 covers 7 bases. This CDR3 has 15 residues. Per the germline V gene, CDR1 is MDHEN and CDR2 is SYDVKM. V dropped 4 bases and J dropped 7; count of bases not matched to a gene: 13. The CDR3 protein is CASSSSGTAEVEQYF. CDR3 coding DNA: TGTGCCAGCAGTTCCTCCGGGACAGCGGAGGTGGAGCAGTACTTC.

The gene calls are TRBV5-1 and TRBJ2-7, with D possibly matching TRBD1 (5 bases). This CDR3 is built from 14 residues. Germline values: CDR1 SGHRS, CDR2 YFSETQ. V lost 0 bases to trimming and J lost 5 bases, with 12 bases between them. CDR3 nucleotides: TGCGCCAGCAGCTTGGGGGGCCCGAGCCACGAGCAGTACTTC. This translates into CASSLGGPSHEQYF.

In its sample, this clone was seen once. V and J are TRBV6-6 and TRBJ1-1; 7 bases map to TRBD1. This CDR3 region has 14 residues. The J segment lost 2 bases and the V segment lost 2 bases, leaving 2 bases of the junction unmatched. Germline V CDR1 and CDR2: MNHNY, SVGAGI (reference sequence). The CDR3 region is CASSYGTDNTEAFF. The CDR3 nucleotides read TGTGCCAGCAGTTACGGGACAGACAACACTGAAGCTTTCTTT.

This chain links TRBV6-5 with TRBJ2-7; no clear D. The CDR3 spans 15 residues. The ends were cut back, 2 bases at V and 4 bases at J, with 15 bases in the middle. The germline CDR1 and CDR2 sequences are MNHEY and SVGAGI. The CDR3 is CASSYQSQRGYEQYF. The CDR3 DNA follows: TGTGCCAGCAGTTACCAGAGTCAGAGAGGATACGAGCAGTACTTC.

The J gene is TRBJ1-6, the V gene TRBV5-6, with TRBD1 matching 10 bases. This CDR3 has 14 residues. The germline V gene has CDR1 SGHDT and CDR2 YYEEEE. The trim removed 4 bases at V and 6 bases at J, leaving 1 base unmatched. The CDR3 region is CASSGDRGNSPLHF. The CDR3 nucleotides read TGTGCCAGCAGCGGGGACAGGGGTAATTCACCCCTCCACTTT.

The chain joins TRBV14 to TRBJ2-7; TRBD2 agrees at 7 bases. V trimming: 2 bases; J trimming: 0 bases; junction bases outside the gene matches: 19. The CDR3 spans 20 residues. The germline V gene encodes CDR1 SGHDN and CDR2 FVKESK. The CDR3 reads CASSQSIASGRNLYSYEQYF. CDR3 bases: TGTGCCAGCAGCCAAAGTATCGCTAGCGGCCGCAATCTGTACTCCTACGAGCAGTACTTC.

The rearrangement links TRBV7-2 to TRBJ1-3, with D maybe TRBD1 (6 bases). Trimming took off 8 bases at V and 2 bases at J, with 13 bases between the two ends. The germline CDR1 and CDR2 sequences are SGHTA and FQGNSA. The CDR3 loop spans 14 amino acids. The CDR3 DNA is TGTGCCAGCTCCCAGGGGTTCGCTGGAAACACCATATATTTT. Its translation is CASSQGFAGNTIYF.

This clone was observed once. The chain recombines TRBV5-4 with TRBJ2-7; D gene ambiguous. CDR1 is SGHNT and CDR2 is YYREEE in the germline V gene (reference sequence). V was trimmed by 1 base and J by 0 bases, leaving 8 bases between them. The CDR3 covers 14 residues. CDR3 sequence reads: CASSLSPSSYEQYF. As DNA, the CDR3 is TGTGCCAGCAGCTTGTCGCCGAGCTCCTACGAGCAGTACTTC.

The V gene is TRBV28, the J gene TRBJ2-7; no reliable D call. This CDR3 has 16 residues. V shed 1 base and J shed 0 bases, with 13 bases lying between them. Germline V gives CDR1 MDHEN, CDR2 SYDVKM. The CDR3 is CASSLFHPKASYEQYF. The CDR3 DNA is TGTGCCAGCAGTTTATTCCACCCGAAAGCCTCCTACGAGCAGTACTTC.

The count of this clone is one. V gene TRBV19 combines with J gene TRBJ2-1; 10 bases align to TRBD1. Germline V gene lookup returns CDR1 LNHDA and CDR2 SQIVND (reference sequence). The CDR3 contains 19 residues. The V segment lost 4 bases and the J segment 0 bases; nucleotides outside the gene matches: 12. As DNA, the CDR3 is TGTGCCAGTAGTAGAGCCCGGGGGACAGGGGAGGGCTCCTACAATGAGCAGTTCTTC. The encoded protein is CASSRARGTGEGSYNEQFF.

The CDR3 sequence: CASSLSRTGFYEQYF. In DNA form, the CDR3 reads TGTGCCAGCAGTTTATCGAGGACAGGGTTCTACGAGCAGTACTTC. The V call is TRBV27, the J call TRBJ2-7, with 8 positions matching TRBD1. The CDR3 totals 15 residues. Germline trimming cut 0 bases from V and 3 bases from J; bases unmatched to any gene: 4. In germline, CDR1 is MNHEY, CDR2 SMNVEV (reference sequence).